This TCR beta chain emerged from a study of T cells in Graves' hyperthyroidism and ophthalmopathy. PBMCs stemmed from more than 7.5 ml fresh peripheral blood. Comments on this clonotype: Antigen: not known.

Study-level points and caveats: Most clonotypes expanded in thyroid above 0.001 were likewise present in blood.

From RNA transcripts, TCR beta CDR3 regions were amplified. The HTBI primer set served for first-round RT-PCR of the TCR CDR3. TCRdb used MiXCR to reprocess the multiplex PCR reads, holding one entry per CDR3 protein. This table has 380,000 or so distinct CDR3 sequences, approximately 13% appearing once. With 2 bases removed from V and 4 bases from J, the gap between germline ends came to 12 bases. Germline V gene sequence: CDR1 SGHAT, CDR2 FQDESV (reference sequence). CDR3 length: 15 residues. This chain connects TRBV11-1 to TRBJ2-1; weak D call: TRBD2 (5 bases). This TCR was sampled from a man aged 25 to 45 with Graves' hyperthyroidism that later progressed to Graves' ophthalmopathy. The source material was blood. The CDR3 DNA sequence: TGTGCCAGCAGCTTATTCTCGACTACTTACAATGAGCAGTTCTTC. Protein: CASSLFSTTYNEQFF.